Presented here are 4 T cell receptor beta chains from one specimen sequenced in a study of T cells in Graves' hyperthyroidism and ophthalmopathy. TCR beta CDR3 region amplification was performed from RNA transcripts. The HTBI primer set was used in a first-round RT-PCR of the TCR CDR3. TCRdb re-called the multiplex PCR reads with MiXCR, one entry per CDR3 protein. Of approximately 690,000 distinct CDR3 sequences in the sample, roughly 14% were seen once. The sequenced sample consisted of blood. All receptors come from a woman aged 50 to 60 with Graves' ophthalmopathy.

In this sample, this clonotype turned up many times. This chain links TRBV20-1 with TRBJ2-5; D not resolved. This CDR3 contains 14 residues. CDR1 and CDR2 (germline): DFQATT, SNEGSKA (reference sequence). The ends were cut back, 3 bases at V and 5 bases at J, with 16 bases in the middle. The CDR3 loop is CSASSILVRETQYF. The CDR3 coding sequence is TGCAGTGCTAGTTCTATCCTTGTGAGGGAGACCCAGTACTTC.

CDR3 residues: CASSLTGTGNAFSYNEQFF. The DNA of the CDR3 is TGTGCCAGCAGTCTTACCGGGACAGGGAACGCATTTTCCTACAATGAGCAGTTCTTC. The chain links TRBV27 to TRBJ2-1, with 9 bases lining up with TRBD1. V was pared by 5 bases and J by 1 base, with 15 bases of the junction left unmatched. CDR1 and CDR2 (germline): MNHEY, SMNVEV (reference sequence). The CDR3 totals 19 residues.

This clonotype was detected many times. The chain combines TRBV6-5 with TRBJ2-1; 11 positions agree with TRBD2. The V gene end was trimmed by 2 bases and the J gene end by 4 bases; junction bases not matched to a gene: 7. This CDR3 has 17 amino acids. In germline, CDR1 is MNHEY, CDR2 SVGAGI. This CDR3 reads CASSYPIAGGIYNEQFF. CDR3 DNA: TGTGCCAGCAGTTACCCGATAGCGGGAGGGATATACAATGAGCAGTTCTTC.

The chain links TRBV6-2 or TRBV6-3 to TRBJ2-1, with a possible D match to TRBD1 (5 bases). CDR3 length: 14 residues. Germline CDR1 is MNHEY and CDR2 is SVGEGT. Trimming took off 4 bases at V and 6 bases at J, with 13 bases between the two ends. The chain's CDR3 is CASSSDLGVNEQFF. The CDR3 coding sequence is TGTGCCAGCAGTTCCGACCTAGGGGTCAATGAGCAGTTCTTC.